This entry lists 4 T cell receptor beta chains sequenced from one sample in a study of response to subunit inactivated influenza vaccine (dated by TCRdb to between 2017 and 2018). Libraries were prepared through RT-PCR. Sequenced using an Illumina HiSeq 2500. TCRdb applied fastp at Q25 and MiXCR to the public reads, then kept only in-frame beta chains. Rows are unified per CDR3 protein, each entry keeping the most common DNA and genes. For this sample there are more than 700,000 distinct CDR3 sequences; approximately 22% appear just once. The ten top clones hold roughly 10% of the sample. Sequenced material: PBMCs from blood, taken roughly 5 days after vaccination. These receptor sequences come from a man aged 45 to 65 who received an inactivated influenza vaccine. Donor details come from another sample of the same person, matched by shared clones.

The table lists this clonotype with a few counts. V is TRBV7-2 and J is TRBJ2-2, with 8 bases aligning to TRBD2. This CDR3 has 15 amino acids. Germline V gene lookup returns CDR1 SGHTA and CDR2 FQGNSA. V lost 1 base to trimming and J lost 6 bases; unmatched junction nucleotides: 4. CDR3 in amino acids: CASSLDGRASGELFF. CDR3 DNA: TGTGCCAGCAGCTTAGACGGGAGGGCCTCCGGGGAGCTGTTTTTT.

This clonotype has ten or more counts. The CDR3 nucleotides read TGTGCCAGCAGTTTAGGTTCTAACTATGGCTACACCTTC. Translated, it gives CASSLGSNYGYTF. The chain employs TRBV12-3 or TRBV12-4 and TRBJ1-2, with D uncertain. The CDR3 consists of 13 residues. Trimming pared 1 base from V and 0 bases from J, leaving 3 bases between.

This clonotype was seen a few times. This chain uses TRBV5-1 with TRBJ1-6; TRBD1 is a possible D gene (5 bases). V lost 0 bases to trimming and J lost 0 bases, with 16 bases between them. Germline CDR1 SGHRS, CDR2 YFSETQ. This CDR3 spans 19 amino acids. The DNA for the CDR3 is TGCGCCAGCAGCTTGGCTCTCGGGACCGCGAGCTCCTATAATTCACCCCTCCACTTT. The encoded protein is CASSLALGTASSYNSPLHF.

The V gene is TRBV5-4, the J gene TRBJ2-7, with a tentative D call TRBD1 (6 bases). The CDR3 sequence is 13 residues long. Trimming shortened V by 4 bases and J by 0 bases, and 8 bases separated the two germline ends. Germline V gene sequence: CDR1 SGHNT, CDR2 YYREEE (reference sequence). The CDR3 loop reads CASSHRDSYEQYF. The CDR3 bases are TGTGCCAGCAGCCACAGGGACTCCTACGAGCAGTACTTC.